The TCR beta chain under discussion was sequenced for a study of molecular identifiers for immune sequencing clone quantification. This clonotype was seen only a few times. Its matching antigen is unknown. TCR libraries were built in bulk with a published protocol and specific TCR primers. TCRdb re-called the PCR reads with MiXCR, one entry per CDR3 protein. The sample contains 460,000 or so distinct CDR3 sequences, about 22% of which appear only once. General observations from the study: Clones that had above 20 RNA copies took up over 99% of effector molecules but under 1% in naive cells.

Germline V CDR1 and CDR2: LGHNA, YSLEER. Trimming removed 4 bases from V and 4 bases from J, with 14 bases in between. This CDR3 region has 16 residues. The chain is built from TRBV4-3 and TRBJ2-6; TRBD2 is a possible D gene (5 bases). This sequence was found in a human donor in good health. Some libraries in this study had Jurkat cell RNA spiked in. The sequenced sample was naive CD8+ T cells from blood, with Jurkat cell RNA spiked in. The subset here: FACS-sorted CD8+CD4-CCR7+CD45RA+ naive T cells. The CDR3 spells CASSPHRGLGANVLTF. CDR3 DNA: TGCGCCAGCAGCCCCCACCGAGGGCTGGGGGCCAACGTCCTGACTTTC.